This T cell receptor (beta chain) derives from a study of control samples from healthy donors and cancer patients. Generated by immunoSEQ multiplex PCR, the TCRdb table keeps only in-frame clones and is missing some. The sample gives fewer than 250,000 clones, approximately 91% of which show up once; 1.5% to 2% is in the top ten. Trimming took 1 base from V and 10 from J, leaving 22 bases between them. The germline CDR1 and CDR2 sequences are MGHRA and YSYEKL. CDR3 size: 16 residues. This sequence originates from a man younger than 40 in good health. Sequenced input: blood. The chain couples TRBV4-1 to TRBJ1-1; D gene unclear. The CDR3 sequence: CASSQALVRGPPVAFF. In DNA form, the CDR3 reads TGCGCCAGCAGCCAAGCCCTAGTCAGAGGCCCACCCGTAGCTTTCTTT.